This TCR beta chain was captured in a study of regulatory T cells in long-lasting Graves disease. According to the study, TCR beta libraries were built with iRepertoire HTBI primers and CDR3-region Arm-PCR. TCRdb re-analysed the multiplex PCR reads in MiXCR, keeping a single row per CDR3 protein. The table includes 350,000 to 450,000 distinct CDR3 sequences, around 16% detected once. Stated time point: newly diagnosed GD, antithyroid drugs for less than 3 months. Extracted PBMC RNA gave rise to the TCR library. Study-level findings and limits: Among the persistent patients, fewer than 3,000 public clonotypes were shared, more than the approximately 1,000 shared among new patients.

Germline V gene sequence: CDR1 LGHNA, CDR2 YSLEER. The CDR3 runs to 16 residues. J was trimmed by 1 base and V by 0 bases; bases with no gene match: 3. Worth noting for this clonotype: Its target is unknown.

These sequences were also reported in another study, on T cells in Graves' hyperthyroidism and ophthalmopathy.

This chain connects TRBV4-3 to TRBJ2-3; 8 nucleotides line up with TRBD2. Material: peripheral blood mononuclear cells (PBMCs), obtained at new diagnosis, from a patient treated with antithyroid drugs. This clonotype was obtained from a woman between 40 and 50 years old with Graves disease. The CDR3, as DNA: TGCGCCAGCAGCCAAGACCCACTAGCGGGCACAGATACGCAGTATTTT. Protein: CASSQDPLAGTDTQYF.